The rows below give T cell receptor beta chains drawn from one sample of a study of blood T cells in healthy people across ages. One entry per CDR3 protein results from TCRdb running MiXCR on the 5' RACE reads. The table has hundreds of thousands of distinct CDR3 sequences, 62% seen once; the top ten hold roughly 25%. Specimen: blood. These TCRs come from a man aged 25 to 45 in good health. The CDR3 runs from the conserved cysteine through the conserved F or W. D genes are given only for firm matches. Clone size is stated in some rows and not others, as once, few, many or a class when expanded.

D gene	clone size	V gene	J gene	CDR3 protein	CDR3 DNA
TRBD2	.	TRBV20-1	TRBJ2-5	CSVWGGIETQYF	TGCAGTGTTTGGGGGGGGATAGAGACCCAGTACTTC
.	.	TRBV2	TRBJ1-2	CASSEEVYGGTLYGYTF	TGTGCCAGCAGTGAAGAAGTGTATGGGGGCACTCTCTATGGCTACACCTTC
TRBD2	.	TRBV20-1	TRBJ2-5	CSAESGEQETQYF	TGCAGTGCTGAGAGCGGGGAACAAGAGACCCAGTACTTC
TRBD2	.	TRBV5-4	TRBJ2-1	CASSPGGSGAYNEQFF	TGTGCCAGCAGCCCTGGAGGTAGCGGGGCCTACAATGAGCAGTTCTTC
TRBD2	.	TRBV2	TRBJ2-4	CASSGGGINIQYF	TGTGCCAGCAGTGGGGGAGGGATAAACATTCAGTACTTC
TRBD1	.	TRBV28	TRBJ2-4	CASRAGQGGIQYF	TGTGCCAGCAGGGCAGGACAGGGAGGCATTCAGTACTTC
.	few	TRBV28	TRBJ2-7	CASSPGQFYEQYF	TGTGCCAGCAGCCCTGGACAGTTCTACGAGCAGTACTTC
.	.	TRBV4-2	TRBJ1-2	CASSQRDRTDPTYGYTF	TGTGCCAGCAGCCAGCGAGACAGGACCGATCCGACATATGGCTACACCTTC
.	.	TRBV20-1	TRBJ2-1	CSARDKAEPYNEQFF	TGCAGTGCTAGAGATAAGGCAGAGCCCTACAATGAGCAGTTCTTC
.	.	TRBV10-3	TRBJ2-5	CAVSESETQYF	TGTGCCGTGTCCGAATCAGAGACCCAGTACTTC
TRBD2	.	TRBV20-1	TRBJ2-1	CSARDRTSGGKVVIGEQFF	TGCAGTGCTAGAGATCGCACTAGCGGGGGCAAAGTGGTAATTGGTGAGCAGTTCTTC
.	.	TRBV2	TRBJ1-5	CASIPGAGTAAPQHF	TGTGCCAGCATCCCGGGGGCGGGCACAGCGGCTCCCCAGCATTTT
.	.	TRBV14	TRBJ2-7	CASSLPGNRGAFNEQYF	TGTGCCAGCAGCCTCCCCGGTAACCGGGGCGCTTTCAACGAGCAGTACTTC
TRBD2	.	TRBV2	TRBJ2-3	CASSETSVAGVTQYF	TGTGCCAGCAGTGAGACTAGCGTGGCGGGGGTTACGCAGTATTTT
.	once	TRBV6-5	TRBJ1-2	CASSYAGLSDYTF	TGTGCCAGCAGTTACGCCGGACTAAGCGACTACACCTTC
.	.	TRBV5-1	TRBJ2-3	CASSLVRSGPTDTQYF	TGCGCCAGCAGCTTGGTGCGGTCAGGGCCGACAGATACGCAGTATTTT
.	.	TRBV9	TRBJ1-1	CASSPRGAVNTEAFF	TGTGCCAGCAGCCCTCGGGGGGCTGTGAACACTGAAGCTTTCTTT
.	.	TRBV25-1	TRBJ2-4	CASSEHPYRVSKNIQYF	TGTGCCAGCAGTGAACACCCTTATAGGGTTTCCAAAAACATTCAGTACTTC
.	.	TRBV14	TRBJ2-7	CASSRIQGSEQYF	TGTGCCAGCAGCCGCATTCAGGGATCCGAGCAGTACTTC
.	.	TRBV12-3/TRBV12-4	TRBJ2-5	CASSLPRLGNEQYF	TGTGCCAGCAGTCTCCCTCGACTAGGGAATGAGCAGTACTTC
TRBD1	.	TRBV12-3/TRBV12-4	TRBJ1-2	CASSTGGPDYGYTF	TGTGCCAGCAGCACAGGGGGCCCGGACTATGGCTACACCTTC
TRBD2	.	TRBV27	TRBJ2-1	CASNLLAGGHNEQFF	TGTGCCAGCAACCTGCTAGCGGGGGGGCACAATGAGCAGTTCTTC
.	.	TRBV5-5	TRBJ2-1	CASSSTVFAHEQFF	TGTGCCAGCAGCTCCACAGTGTTTGCACATGAGCAGTTCTTC
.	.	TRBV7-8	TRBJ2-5	CASSSTRRLQYEQYF	TGTGCCAGCAGCTCCACTAGGAGGCTACAATATGAGCAGTACTTC
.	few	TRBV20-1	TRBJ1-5	CSAREAAGMQPQHF	TGCAGTGCTAGAGAGGCAGCGGGAATGCAGCCCCAGCATTTT
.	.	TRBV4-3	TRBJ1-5	CASSQEGPVGNQPQHF	TGCGCCAGCAGCCAAGAAGGTCCGGTCGGCAATCAGCCCCAGCATTTT
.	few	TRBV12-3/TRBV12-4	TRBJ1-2	CASSVGHYGYTF	TGTGCCAGCAGTGTCGGCCACTATGGCTACACCTTC
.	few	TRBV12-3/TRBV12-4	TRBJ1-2	CASSPDPVWSGYTF	TGTGCCAGCAGCCCCGACCCAGTATGGAGTGGCTACACCTTC
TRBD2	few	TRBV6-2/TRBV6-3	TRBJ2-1	CASNKLAGTYNEQFF	TGTGCCAGCAATAAACTAGCGGGGACCTACAATGAGCAGTTCTTC
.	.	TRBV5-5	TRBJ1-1	CASSSPLQGGANTEAFF	TGTGCCAGCAGCTCACCTTTACAGGGTGGGGCGAACACTGAAGCTTTCTTT
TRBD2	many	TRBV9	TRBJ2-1	CASSVGGGSYNEQFF	TGTGCCAGCAGCGTAGGCGGGGGCTCCTACAATGAGCAGTTCTTC
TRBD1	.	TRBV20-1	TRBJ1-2	CSATDRGLKGYTF	TGCAGTGCTACCGACAGGGGGCTAAAGGGCTACACCTTC
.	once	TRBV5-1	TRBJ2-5	CASRIQAQETQYF	TGCGCCAGCCGCATTCAGGCCCAAGAGACCCAGTACTTC
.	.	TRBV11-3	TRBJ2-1	CASSLDGGAREQFF	TGTGCCAGCAGCTTGGACGGGGGTGCTAGGGAGCAGTTCTTC
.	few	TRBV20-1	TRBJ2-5	CSARLLETQYF	TGCAGTGCTAGACTGCTAGAGACCCAGTACTTC
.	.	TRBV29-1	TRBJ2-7	CSVDAGGRDEQYF	TGCAGCGTTGATGCCGGGGGTCGCGACGAGCAGTACTTC
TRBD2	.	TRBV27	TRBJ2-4	CASSYGVGAGRDIQYF	TGTGCCAGCAGTTACGGTGTGGGAGCAGGGAGGGACATTCAGTACTTC
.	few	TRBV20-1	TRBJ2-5	CSAPRHGGEETQYF	TGCAGTGCTCCCCGACACGGAGGAGAGGAGACCCAGTACTTC
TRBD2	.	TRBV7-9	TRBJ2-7	CASSLVLAGNNEQYF	TGTGCCAGCAGCTTAGTACTAGCGGGGAACAACGAGCAGTACTTC
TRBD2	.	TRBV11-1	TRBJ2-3	CASSVRDGTSGGLVPPDTQYF	TGTGCCAGCAGCGTCCGGGACGGTACTAGCGGGGGGCTGGTCCCCCCGGATACGCAGTATTTT
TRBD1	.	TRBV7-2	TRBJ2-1	CASSLMGQGTKEQFF	TGTGCCAGCAGCTTAATGGGACAGGGGACAAAGGAGCAGTTCTTC
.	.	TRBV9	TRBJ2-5	CASSIPTALGETQYF	TGTGCCAGCAGCATCCCGACAGCCCTCGGGGAGACCCAGTACTTC
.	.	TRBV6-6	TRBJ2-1	CASSYLVRSSYNEQFF	TGTGCCAGCAGTTACCTGGTGCGGAGCTCCTACAATGAGCAGTTCTTC
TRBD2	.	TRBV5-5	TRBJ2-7	CASSLRLASYEQYF	TGTGCCAGCAGCTTGCGACTAGCATCCTACGAGCAGTACTTC
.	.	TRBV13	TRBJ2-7	CASSSEDVSYEQYF	TGTGCCAGCAGCTCCGAGGACGTTTCCTACGAGCAGTACTTC
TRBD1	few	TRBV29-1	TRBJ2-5	CSAFLRGRETQYF	TGCAGCGCCTTCCTGAGGGGGCGGGAGACCCAGTACTTC
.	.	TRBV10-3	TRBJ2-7	CATDRERTSYEQYF	TGTGCCACCGATCGTGAGCGTACGTCCTACGAGCAGTACTTC
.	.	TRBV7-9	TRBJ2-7	CASGSSGPYEQYF	TGTGCCTCGGGGTCCTCTGGCCCCTACGAGCAGTACTTC
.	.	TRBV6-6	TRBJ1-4	CASSPGDATNEKLFF	TGTGCCAGCAGTCCTGGGGACGCAACTAATGAAAAACTGTTTTTT
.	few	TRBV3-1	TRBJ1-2	CASRPRDVANYGYTF	TGTGCCAGCCGCCCCCGGGACGTAGCTAACTATGGCTACACCTTC
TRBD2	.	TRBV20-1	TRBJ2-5	CSARLAGVQETQYF	TGCAGTGCTAGACTAGCGGGGGTGCAAGAGACCCAGTACTTC